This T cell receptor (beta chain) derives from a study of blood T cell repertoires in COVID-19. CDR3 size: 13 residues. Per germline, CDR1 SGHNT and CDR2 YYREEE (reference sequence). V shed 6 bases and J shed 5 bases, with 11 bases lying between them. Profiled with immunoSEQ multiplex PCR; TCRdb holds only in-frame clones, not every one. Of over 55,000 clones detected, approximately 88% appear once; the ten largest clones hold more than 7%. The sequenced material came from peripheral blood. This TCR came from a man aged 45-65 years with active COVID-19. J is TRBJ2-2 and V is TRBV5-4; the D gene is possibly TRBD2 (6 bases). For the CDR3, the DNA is TGTGCCAGCACCCTAGGAGGGACCGGGGAGCTGTTTTTT. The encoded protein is CASTLGGTGELFF.